The source of this T cell receptor (beta chain) is a study of T cells in tuberculosis. General study points: A GMM-specific repertoire classifier reached about 90% accuracy, AUROC about 0.87.

Data came from immunoSEQ multiplex PCR; TCRdb stores just in-frame clones and leaves some out. The sample consists of around 40,000 clones, approximately 94% of them appearing once. V shed 6 bases and J 4 bases; nucleotides not matched to a gene: 11. Germline CDR1 reads ENHRY; CDR2 reads SYGVKD. The CDR3 length is 15 residues. The time point: new active TB diagnosis, blood taken before or within 7 days of starting treatment. Note on this clone: The antigen is undetermined.

V gene TRBV10-3 combines with J gene TRBJ2-7; 8 positions agree with TRBD2. The clonotype comes from an adult with tuberculosis. The source material was PBMCs, sampled at tuberculosis diagnosis. The CDR3: CAISSPGTSRYEQYF. The CDR3 DNA reads as TGTGCCATCAGCTCACCCGGGACTAGTCGGTACGAGCAGTACTTC.